Listed below are T cell receptor beta chains from one sample, sequenced in a study of blood T cell repertoires in COVID-19. Sequencing was performed with immunoSEQ multiplex PCR; in TCRdb, only in-frame clones are kept and a portion is missing. The sample has over 100,000 clones, around four fifths seen once. The sequencing input was peripheral blood. The receptors shown here come from a woman aged 55 to 70 with acute or convalescent COVID-19. Each CDR3 is given with its conserved first and last residue. D genes are given only for firm matches. Only some rows state a clone size, as once, few, many or a class for expanded clones.

J gene	clone size	D gene	V gene	CDR3 DNA	CDR3 protein
TRBJ2-5	once	TRBD1	TRBV28	TGTGCCAGCAGTCCAGGGACAGGGAACCAAGAGACCCAGTACTTC	CASSPGTGNQETQYF
TRBJ2-1	.	TRBD2	TRBV5-6	TGTGCCAGCAGCTCCGGGACTAGCGGGGGTGGTGGCAATGAGCAGTTCTTC	CASSSGTSGGGGNEQFF
TRBJ1-2	.	.	TRBV18	TGTGCCAGCTCACCACAGACAGGACGCTATGGCTACATCTTC	CASSPQTGRYGYIF
TRBJ1-1	.	.	TRBV18	TGTGCCAGCTCTCAGGACAGGAACACTGAAGCTTTCTTT	CASSQDRNTEAFF
TRBJ1-1	.	.	TRBV28	TGTGCCAGCATGAGAAGCACTGAAGCTTTCTTT	CASMRSTEAFF
TRBJ1-3	few	.	TRBV7-9	TGTGCCAGCAGCTTTTATGACACGGCAGGAAACACCATATATTTT	CASSFYDTAGNTIYF
TRBJ2-1	.	TRBD2	TRBV7-2	TGTGCCAGCAGCTTAGAAGGCGGGAGAGCGAGTGAGCAGTTCTTC	CASSLEGGRASEQFF
TRBJ2-3	.	TRBD2	TRBV18	TGTGCCAGCTCACCTGTGGGACTAGCTAGGGATACGCAGTATTTT	CASSPVGLARDTQYF
TRBJ2-5	.	.	TRBV14	TGTGCCAGCAGCCCCCCAGGGGTAGAAGAGACCCAGTACTTC	CASSPPGVEETQYF
TRBJ1-5	.	.	TRBV7-7	TGTGCTAGCAGCTTTGGAGTTGGGCAGCCCCAGCATTTT	CASSFGVGQPQHF
TRBJ2-2	.	.	TRBV6-6	TGTGCCAGCAGTCGGACTATCGGGACAGCTATAGCCGGGGAGCTGTTTTTT	CASSRTIGTAIAGELFF
TRBJ1-2	.	TRBD1	TRBV2	TGTGCCAGCAGTTCACAGGGGGCCATCTATGGCTACACCTTC	CASSSQGAIYGYTF
TRBJ2-1	.	TRBD2	TRBV9	TGTGCCAGCAGCGTAAGTCCTAGCGGAAACAATGAGCAGTTCTTC	CASSVSPSGNNEQFF
TRBJ1-1	.	TRBD1	TRBV14	TGTGCCAGCAGCTTGCGACAGGGAGGTGAAGCTTTCTTT	CASSLRQGGEAFF
TRBJ2-4	.	.	TRBV2	TGTGCCAGCTCAGGGCCTCGTAACATTCAGTACTTC	CASSGPRNIQYF
TRBJ1-4	.	.	TRBV21-1	TGTGCCAGCAGCAACGGACCGCGGGCTAATGAAAAACTGTTTTTT	CASSNGPRANEKLFF
TRBJ1-1	.	TRBD1	TRBV18	TGTGCCAGCTTAACCGGGACAGGGGGCGAAGCTTTCTTT	CASLTGTGGEAFF
TRBJ1-5	.	.	TRBV27	TGTGCCACGAGGGGGGGGTTTAATCAGCCCCAGCATTTT	CATRGGFNQPQHF
TRBJ2-3	.	.	TRBV5-4	TGTGCCACCCCCGGGGGGCCGGACACAGATACGCAGTATTTT	CATPGGPDTDTQYF
TRBJ2-1	once	.	TRBV3-1/TRBV3-2	TGTGCCAGCAGCCAGGGGGGACTCGATGAGCAGTTCTTC	CASSQGGLDEQFF
TRBJ2-1	.	.	TRBV27	TGTGCCAGCAGTTTCAGCGGGTTTGATTACAATGAGCAGTTCTTC	CASSFSGFDYNEQFF
TRBJ2-1	.	.	TRBV7-2	TGTGCCGGCGGGGAGGACAGGCCGCAGTTCTTC	CAGGEDRPQFF
TRBJ1-2	.	TRBD1	TRBV12-3/TRBV12-4	TGTGCCAGCAGTTCGTCAGGGGGTGGCTACACCTTC	CASSSSGGGYTF
TRBJ2-7	.	TRBD2	TRBV7-9	TGTGCCAGCAGCTTGTTGACGGGGGGCTCCTACGAGCAGTACTTC	CASSLLTGGSYEQYF
TRBJ2-1	.	TRBD2	TRBV5-4	TGTGCCAGCAGCCCATCTAGCGGGGGGTACAATGAGCAGTTCTTC	CASSPSSGGYNEQFF
TRBJ2-1	.	TRBD1	TRBV5-1	TGCGCCAGCCGGACAGGGTCGGTCGGTGAGCAGTTCTTC	CASRTGSVGEQFF
TRBJ1-2	.	.	TRBV21-1	TGTGCCAGCAGCAAAGTCAAGACAGGGGGCAACAACTATGGCTACACCTTC	CASSKVKTGGNNYGYTF
TRBJ2-7	.	TRBD1	TRBV6-5	TGTGCCAGTCAACAGGGGAGCTCCTACGAGCAGTACTTC	CASQQGSSYEQYF
TRBJ1-1	.	.	TRBV3-1/TRBV3-2	TGTGCCAGCAGCGCCCAGCGGAACACTGAAGCTTTCTTT	CASSAQRNTEAFF
TRBJ2-1	.	.	TRBV2	TGTGCCAGCAGTGATGGGGCATGGTCCTACAATGAGCAGTTCTTC	CASSDGAWSYNEQFF
TRBJ1-2	.	.	TRBV7-3	TGTGCCAGCAGCTTGGCAGGGGATAACTATGGCTACACCTTC	CASSLAGDNYGYTF
TRBJ1-1	.	TRBD1	TRBV19	TGTGCCAGTAGGCTGACAGGGATTGAAGCTTTCTTT	CASRLTGIEAFF
TRBJ2-1	.	TRBD2	TRBV4-1	TGCGCCAGCAGCCCTCTAAGAGCCGCGGGGGTCAATGAGCAGTTCTTC	CASSPLRAAGVNEQFF
TRBJ1-4	.	.	TRBV18	TGTGCCAGCTCACCTAGCTCGCCCAATGAAAAACTGTTTTTT	CASSPSSPNEKLFF
TRBJ2-5	.	.	TRBV7-3	TGTGCCAGCAGCCCGCTAGGAAGTGAGACCCAGTACTTC	CASSPLGSETQYF
TRBJ1-1	.	.	TRBV25-1	TGTGCCAGCAGTGAACTTCGGGGGGGTCTTGTTTTCTTT	CASSELRGGLVFF
TRBJ1-1	.	.	TRBV20-1	TGCAGTGCTAGTCAGGAGCTAAGCGGTGAAGCTTTCTTT	CSASQELSGEAFF
TRBJ2-3	.	TRBD1	TRBV29-1	TGCAGCGCGACAGGGGGAGAGGATACGCAGTATTTT	CSATGGEDTQYF
TRBJ2-2	.	TRBD2	TRBV15	TGTGCCACCAGCAGAGGAGCGGGGTACACCGGGGAGCTGTTTTTT	CATSRGAGYTGELFF
TRBJ1-1	.	.	TRBV7-9	TGTGCCAGCAGCCCTAGCACTGAAGCTTTCTTT	CASSPSTEAFF
TRBJ2-5	.	.	TRBV4-3	TGCGCCAGCAGCCAAGATCGAGGGGGTCAAGAGACCCAGTACTTC	CASSQDRGGQETQYF
TRBJ2-7	.	.	TRBV6-5	TGTGCCAGCAGTCCCCTGGGGGCTTACGAGCAGTACTTC	CASSPLGAYEQYF
TRBJ2-1	.	.	TRBV18	TGTGCCAGCTCACCAATCGGGAACAATGAGCAGTTCTTC	CASSPIGNNEQFF
TRBJ2-4	once	.	TRBV28	TGTGCCAGCAGTCCGTACGCGGAACTAGCCAAAAACATTCAGTACTTC	CASSPYAELAKNIQYF
TRBJ1-4	.	.	TRBV5-5	TGTGCCAGCAGCCCCGTAGGGGGGGTGAATGAAAAACTGTTTTTT	CASSPVGGVNEKLFF
TRBJ2-1	.	.	TRBV5-1	TGCGCCAGCAGCCGGGGCGGGGCGAGCTCCTACAATGAGCAGTTCTTC	CASSRGGASSYNEQFF
TRBJ1-6	.	TRBD1	TRBV5-6	TGTGCCAGCAGCCGAAACTTGGACAGGGCTTCCTATAATTCACCCCTCCACTTT	CASSRNLDRASYNSPLHF